This T cell receptor beta chain was identified in a study of OX40 agonist ivuxolimab in advanced cancers. Broader study findings: Blood T cells, both CD4+ and CD8+, expanded clonally by week 6 at 0.1 to 3.0 mg/kg. The authors also found low normalized T-cell clonal expansion in some nonresponders.

As concerns this clone: The antigen is undetermined.

Measured with immunoSEQ multiplex PCR; TCRdb has only the in-frame clones, and not every one. The table records 90,000 to 100,000 clones, about 80% of them present only once. This clonotype was sampled from an adult with an advanced solid tumor such as melanoma, head and neck, liver or kidney cancer. Sequencing was performed on CD4+ or CD8+ T cells sorted from blood, taken in a trial of the OX40 agonist ivuxolimab.

DNA for the CDR3: TGTGCCAGCAGCTTCTCCCTAGCGGGGGGCACAGATACGCAGTATTTT. Translated: CASSFSLAGGTDTQYF. The chain links TRBV5-6 to TRBJ2-3; TRBD2 matches 10 bases. Germline lookup yields CDR1 SGHDT and CDR2 YYEEEE. The V segment lost 2 bases and the J segment 1 base; nucleotides outside the gene matches: 4. The CDR3 covers 16 residues. Based on the CDR3 plus reference TRBV5-6 and TRBJ2-3, the full variable domain is DAGVTQSPTHLIKTRGQQVTLRCSPKSGHDTVSWYQQALGQGPQFIFQYYEEEERQRGNFPDRFSGHQFPNYSSELNVNALLLGDSALYLCASSFSLAGGTDTQYFGPGTRLTVL.